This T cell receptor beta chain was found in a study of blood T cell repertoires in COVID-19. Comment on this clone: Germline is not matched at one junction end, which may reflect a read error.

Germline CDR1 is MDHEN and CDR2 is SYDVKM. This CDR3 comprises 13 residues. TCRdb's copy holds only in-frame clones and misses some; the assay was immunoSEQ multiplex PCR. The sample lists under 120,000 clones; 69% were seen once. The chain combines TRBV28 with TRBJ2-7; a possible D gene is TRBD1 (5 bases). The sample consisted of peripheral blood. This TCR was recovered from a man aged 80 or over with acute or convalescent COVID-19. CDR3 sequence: CASSTYRFRTGWF. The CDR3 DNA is TGTGCCAGCAGTACCTATCGGTTCCGTACAGGCTGGTTC.